The 16 T cell receptor beta chains below all came from one sample that was sequenced in a study of blood T cell repertoires in COVID-19. Measured with immunoSEQ multiplex PCR; TCRdb has only the in-frame clones, and not every one. The repertoire consists of hundreds of thousands of clones, with approximately 90% occurring once and the leading ten covering around a tenth. What was sequenced was PBMCs or T cells enriched from blood (not recorded which). Source of these receptors: a woman aged 40 to 49 who had recovered from COVID-19.

The CDR3 coding sequence is TGTGCCACCAGTGACCCTGCATTGACTAGCGGGGGGGCCGCTGAGCAGTTCTTC. Its protein product is CATSDPALTSGGAAEQFF. The chain is built from TRBV24-1 and TRBJ2-1; 14 bases agree with TRBD2. This CDR3 has 18 amino acids. The V and J ends lost 4 bases and 9 bases, in that order; junction bases with no gene match: 13. Germline V gene sequence: CDR1 KGHDR, CDR2 SFDVKD.

The chain joins TRBV3-1 (or the pseudogene TRBV3-2) to TRBJ2-5, with 8 positions matching TRBD2. V dropped 7 bases and J dropped 5; count of bases not matched to a gene: 12. The CDR3 is made up of 15 amino acids. CDR1 and CDR2 from the germline V gene are LGHDT and YNNKEL (reference sequence). CDR3 amino acids: CASTLVGGEGETQYF. The CDR3 DNA reads TGTGCCAGCACCCTCGTCGGGGGGGAAGGGGAGACCCAGTACTTC.

The chain couples TRBV18 to TRBJ2-2; 7 bases map to TRBD1. Germline V CDR1 and CDR2: KGHSH, LQKENI. The CDR3 sequence is 16 residues long. V was clipped by 1 base and J by 4 bases; unmatched bases: 6. Here the CDR3 reads CASSPLSTGSTGELFF. Written as DNA, the CDR3 is TGTGCCAGCTCACCACTATCGACAGGGAGCACCGGGGAGCTGTTTTTT.

The CDR3 DNA reads as TGTGCCAGCAGTATGGGACAGTCCTACGAGCAGTACTTC. As protein: CASSMGQSYEQYF. The V call is TRBV6-6, the J call TRBJ2-7; the match to TRBD1 covers 7 bases. Trimming cost V 5 bases and J 1 base; bases outside gene matches: 2. The CDR3 spans 13 residues. Germline lookup yields CDR1 MNHNY and CDR2 SVGAGI (reference sequence).

The rearrangement joins TRBV15 to TRBJ2-5; TRBD1 is a possible D gene (5 bases). The CDR3 is 15 amino acids. Germline CDR1 is LNHNV and CDR2 is YYDKDF (reference sequence). V lost 0 bases, J lost 5 bases, and 13 bases lay in between. The CDR3 region is CATSRESPGKETQYF. The CDR3 coding sequence is TGTGCCACCAGCAGAGAGAGCCCAGGGAAGGAGACCCAGTACTTC.

The chain uses TRBV10-3 and TRBJ2-7; 8 positions agree with TRBD2. V was clipped by 1 base and J by 2 bases; unmatched bases: 7. The CDR3 runs to 16 residues. Germline V lookup: CDR1 ENHRY, CDR2 SYGVKD. The CDR3 DNA follows: TGTGCCATCAGTGAGTACGGGGGGGCGAGGACCTACGAGCAGTACTTC. It yields the protein CAISEYGGARTYEQYF.

V and J are TRBV18 and TRBJ2-3; 9 bases are a match to TRBD2. This CDR3 region has 16 residues. The junction had 10 bases not matched to a gene; V was cut back by 3 bases and J by 6 bases. Germline V CDR1 and CDR2: KGHSH, LQKENI. In nucleotides, the CDR3 is TGTGCCAGCTCACCGAGGCGGGAGGGCCGCGAGGATACGCAGTATTTT. Translation gives CASSPRREGREDTQYF.

This clone showed up just a few times. The J gene is TRBJ2-7, the V gene TRBV6-5; D perhaps matches TRBD1 (5 bases). The CDR3 contains 13 residues. V lost 6 bases and J lost 3, with 12 bases in between. Looked up from germline, CDR1 is MNHEY and CDR2 is SVGAGI. The CDR3 coding sequence is TGTGCCAGCAGCAAAGACAGTCACTACGAGCAGTACTTC. Its translation is CASSKDSHYEQYF.

This chain joins TRBV7-2 and TRBJ2-7, with TRBD2 identical over 11 bases. This CDR3 spans 17 amino acids. Per the germline V gene, CDR1 is SGHTA and CDR2 is FQGNSA. V trimming: 1 base; J trimming: 0 bases; junction bases outside the gene matches: 5. CDR3: CASSLGTSGGYSYEQYF. CDR3 coding DNA: TGTGCCAGCAGCTTAGGTACTAGCGGGGGTTACTCCTACGAGCAGTACTTC.

The chain joins TRBV7-2 to TRBJ1-5; D gene ambiguous. Germline V gene data show CDR1 as SGHTA and CDR2 as FQGNSA. CDR3 length: 15 amino acids. Between the trimmed V and J ends, which lost 0 bases and 1 base, there was a span of 7 bases. CDR3 bases: TGTGCCAGCAGCTTAGCAGCCAACAGCAATCAGCCCCAGCATTTT. As protein: CASSLAANSNQPQHF.

The CDR3 DNA reads TGTGCCAGCAGCCCCCAGGGGGACGTCTACAATGAGCAGTTCTTC. Translation gives CASSPQGDVYNEQFF. The chain has TRBV6-5 and TRBJ2-1; TRBD1 aligns across 7 bases. The length of the CDR3 is 15 residues. The V gene's germline CDR1 is MNHEY and CDR2 SVGAGI. V was pared by 6 bases and J by 3 bases, with 8 bases of the junction left unmatched.

The V call is TRBV18, the J call TRBJ2-7; D may be TRBD1 (6 bases). CDR3 length equals 13 residues. The ends were cut back, 6 bases at V and 5 bases at J, with 14 bases in the middle. CDR1 and CDR2 (germline): KGHSH, LQKENI. CDR3 nucleotide sequence: TGTGCCAGCTCGCGCCAGGGGATAGACGAGCAGTACTTC. It yields the protein CASSRQGIDEQYF.

The chain has TRBV2 and TRBJ2-1, with 8 bases aligning to TRBD1. Trimming at V came to 1 base and at J to 4 bases, leaving 3 bases not matched to a gene. CDR3 length: 15 residues. Looked up from germline, CDR1 is SNHLY and CDR2 is FYNNEI. As DNA, the CDR3 is TGTGCCAGCAGTGAAGGGACAGGGATTTACAATGAGCAGTTCTTC. It codes for CASSEGTGIYNEQFF.

This clone occurred once. The V and J genes are TRBV5-3 and TRBJ2-3; a possible D gene is TRBD2 (6 bases). TRBV5-3 is given ORF status, its function remaining uncertain. The CDR3 has 15 amino acids. The V end was cut by 4 bases, the J end by 2 bases, with 14 bases between. Written as DNA, the CDR3 is TGTGCCAGAAGCCATCGCGCGCGGGACACAGATACGCAGTATTTT. Its protein is CARSHRARDTDTQYF.

The gene calls are TRBV18 and TRBJ2-1; 10 bases are shared with TRBD2. Germline V CDR1 and CDR2: KGHSH, LQKENI. The V segment lost 5 bases and the J segment 4 bases; nucleotides outside the gene matches: 5. The CDR3 runs to 15 residues. The CDR3 loop is CASSETSGLYNEQFF. The CDR3, as DNA: TGTGCCAGCTCAGAGACTAGCGGGTTATACAATGAGCAGTTCTTC.

V and J are TRBV7-8 and TRBJ1-1; 8 bases match TRBD1. Trimming cost V 0 bases and J 11 bases; bases outside gene matches: 8. Germline lookup yields CDR1 SGHVS and CDR2 FQNEAQ. This CDR3 has 14 amino acids. The DNA for the CDR3 is TGTGCCAGCAGCTTAGCATCGACAGGGGAGGTGGCTTTCTTT. It yields the protein CASSLASTGEVAFF.